This TCR beta chain originates from a study of CD8 T cells in Susac syndrome. Study context: Patients with Susac syndrome were therapy-naive, on corticosteroids, or on intravenous immunoglobulin alone at blood draw. The study's findings and limits: Susac CD8+ cells expanded clonally the most in TEMRA cells and in active patients.

About 0.45 to 1 ug RNA was reverse transcribed with random hexamers. Multiplex immunoSEQ PCR targeted 54 Vbeta and 13 Jbeta TCR beta segments. TCRdb re-analysed the immunoSEQ multiplex PCR reads in MiXCR, keeping a single row per CDR3 protein. Seen here are roughly 100,000 distinct CDR3 sequences, approximately 94% observed once, and the top ten hold 0.41%. With regard to this clonotype: No antigen is known for it.

Germline-derived CDR1 and CDR2 are LNHNV and YYDKDF (reference sequence). After removal of 0 bases from V and 3 bases from J, the junction contained 4 bases not matched to a gene. The CDR3 has 16 amino acids. The source material was CD8+ T cells from PBMCs. The chain carries TRBV15 and TRBJ2-2, with 7 bases aligning to TRBD2. The clonotype comes from a human donor with Susac syndrome. CDR3: CATSREGEGYTGELFF. The CDR3, as DNA: TGTGCCACCAGCAGAGAGGGGGAGGGGTACACCGGGGAGCTGTTTTTT.